Below are 18 T cell receptor beta chains sequenced from a single sample in a study of CD8+CD57+ T cells in acquired aplastic anemia. Researchers used genomic DNA as the template to profile TCR beta VDJ and CDR3. TCRdb re-analysed the reads in MiXCR, keeping a single row per CDR3 protein. The sample carries 200,000 to 250,000 distinct CDR3 sequences, around 60% recorded once. Sequences were obtained from sorted CD4+, CD8+, or CD8+CD57+ T cells (not recorded which) from PBMCs. Every receptor here comes from a human donor in good health.

For the CDR3, the DNA is TGCAGCGTTAAGCCTACAGGGGGCGGGGGCACCGGGGAGCTGTTTTTT. Protein product: CSVKPTGGGGTGELFF. The chain carries TRBV29-1 and TRBJ2-2; 9 nucleotides match TRBD1. The trim removed 5 bases at V and 4 bases at J, leaving 11 bases unmatched. Germline-derived CDR1 and CDR2 are SQVTM and ANQGSEA. This CDR3 spans 16 amino acids.

The chain employs TRBV20-1 and TRBJ1-1; D unresolved. Trimming shortened V by 4 bases and J by 2 bases, and 8 bases separated the two germline ends. The CDR3 sequence is 12 residues long. Germline CDR1 reads DFQATT; CDR2 reads SNEGSKA (reference sequence). The CDR3 here is CSATRGNTEAFF. In DNA, the CDR3 is TGCAGTGCTACCCGAGGAAACACTGAAGCTTTCTTT.

This chain connects TRBV7-2 to TRBJ1-4; TRBD1 aligns across 11 bases. Germline V gene lookup returns CDR1 SGHTA and CDR2 FQGNSA. Trimming took 4 bases from V and 8 from J; bases not matched to a gene: 3. The CDR3 runs to 14 residues. The DNA for the CDR3 is TGTGCCAGCAGCTCGGACAGGGGGCGAGAAAAACTGTTTTTT. Protein: CASSSDRGREKLFF. Full variable domain (missing parts from reference TRBV7-2 and TRBJ1-4): GAGVSQSPSNKVTEKGKDVELRCDPISGHTALYWYRQSLGQGLEFLIYFQGNSAPDKSGLPSDRFSAERTGGSVSTLTIQRTQQEDSAVYLCASSSDRGREKLFFGSGTQLSVL.

The gene calls are TRBV7-2 and TRBJ1-6; D not resolved. The CDR3 contains 14 residues. Germline CDR1 SGHTA, CDR2 FQGNSA. V shed 1 base and J shed 6 bases, with 7 bases lying between them. CDR3 amino acids: CASSLGPPNSPLHF. In DNA form, the CDR3 reads TGTGCCAGCAGCTTAGGACCACCTAATTCACCCCTCCACTTT.

The gene calls are TRBV19 and TRBJ2-5, with 9 bases lining up with TRBD2. Germline CDR1 reads LNHDA; CDR2 reads SQIVND (reference sequence). V was pared by 5 bases and J by 2 bases, with 9 bases of the junction left unmatched. This CDR3 is built from 16 residues. The CDR3 reads CASSHASTSGQETQYF. The CDR3 nucleotides read TGTGCCAGTAGTCATGCGTCGACTAGCGGTCAAGAGACCCAGTACTTC.

This clonotype occurred many times. This chain joins TRBV27 and TRBJ2-6; D is unclear. Germline V gene sequence: CDR1 MNHEY, CDR2 SMNVEV (reference sequence). This CDR3 region has 12 residues. Trimming removed 8 bases at V and 0 bases at J, with 2 bases between. CDR3 DNA sequence: TGTGCCAGCTCCTCTGGGGCCAACGTCCTGACTTTC. It yields the protein CASSSGANVLTF.

The rearrangement joins TRBV10-3 to TRBJ1-1; tentatively, D is TRBD1 (5 bases). This CDR3 contains 13 residues. The V end was cut by 5 bases, the J end by 6 bases, with 13 bases between. Germline CDR1 ENHRY, CDR2 SYGVKD. The CDR3 region has the DNA TGTGCCATCAGTCCGGGGGAGTATTCTGAAGCTTTCTTT. Protein sequence: CAISPGEYSEAFF.

The sample holds many counts of this clonotype. The chain recombines TRBV13 with TRBJ2-1, with D perhaps matching TRBD2 (5 bases). CDR3 length equals 16 residues. Trimming removed 5 bases at V and 0 bases at J, with 14 bases between. From germline, CDR1 is PRHDT and CDR2 FYEKMQ (reference sequence). This CDR3 is CASSAKGLFSYNEQFF. CDR3 sequence (DNA): TGTGCCAGCAGCGCGAAAGGACTGTTCTCCTACAATGAGCAGTTCTTC.

V usage is TRBV7-3 and J usage is TRBJ2-7; D not resolved. Germline V gives CDR1 SGHTA, CDR2 FQGTGA. With 5 bases removed from V and 4 bases from J, the gap between germline ends came to 12 bases. The CDR3 covers 13 residues. The CDR3 DNA sequence: TGTGCCAGCAGCACCAACTCAGGATACGAGCAGTACTTC. Its translation is CASSTNSGYEQYF.

This rearrangement joins TRBV24-1 to TRBJ2-2; D is perhaps TRBD2 (5 bases). CDR3 length equals 16 residues. In germline, CDR1 is KGHDR, CDR2 SFDVKD. V was shortened by 3 bases and J by 2 bases, with 12 bases between the two germline ends. CDR3 DNA: TGTGCCACCAGTGATAGAAGAGCGGAAAACACCGGGGAGCTGTTTTTT. This gives the protein CATSDRRAENTGELFF.

A remark on this clonotype: Mismatch with germline at one junction end may stem from a read error. V and J are TRBV7-6 and TRBJ2-2; TRBD1 agrees at 9 bases. This CDR3 spans 17 amino acids. CDR1 and CDR2 from the germline V gene are SGHVS and FNYEAQ. CDR3 region: CTSSFTTGQGYTGELFF. The CDR3 DNA reads TGTACCAGCAGCTTTACCACGGGACAGGGATACACCGGGGAGCTGTTTTTT.

The rearrangement uses TRBV20-1 and TRBJ2-3; 14 bases fit TRBD2. The V gene's germline CDR1 is DFQATT and CDR2 SNEGSKA (reference sequence). This CDR3 contains 15 residues. After removal of 6 bases from V and 4 bases from J, the junction contained 6 bases not matched to a gene. The chain's CDR3 is CSAPTSGRAADTQYF. The CDR3 coding sequence is TGCAGTGCACCGACTAGCGGGAGGGCCGCAGATACGCAGTATTTT.

Of note for this clonotype: This may arise from a read error, as a much more abundant clone is one base away. The chain carries TRBV29-1 and TRBJ1-2, with TRBD1 identical over 7 bases. This CDR3 is 14 amino acids long. Germline assignment: CDR1 SQVTM and CDR2 ANQGSEA. DNA for the CDR3: TGCAACGTTGGTACAGGGGAAGGTAACTATGGCTACACCTTC. This codes for CNVGTGEGNYGYTF.

This clonotype was recorded only once. The genes are TRBV2 and TRBJ1-3, with D unclear. Germline V CDR1 and CDR2: SNHLY, FYNNEI. This CDR3 has 13 residues. Trimming took 10 bases from V and 0 from J, leaving 10 bases between them. For the CDR3, the DNA is TGTGCCACCGCGTTTTCCTCTGGAAACACCATATATTTT. Its translation is CATAFSSGNTIYF.

This clonotype was seen many times. The chain is built from TRBV11-3 and TRBJ2-1; D call uncertain. The V gene lost 2 bases and the J gene lost 7 bases, with 12 bases spanning the gap. The CDR3 length is 14 residues. Germline CDR1 and CDR2: SGHNT and YENEEA. The CDR3 DNA sequence: TGTGCCAGCAGCTTATCTTTAGTGGAGAATGAGCAGTTCTTC. Amino acid sequence: CASSLSLVENEQFF.

This chain joins TRBV18 and TRBJ2-7; D ambiguous. This CDR3 region has 12 residues. The V end was cut by 3 bases, the J end by 5 bases, with 8 bases between. CDR1 is KGHSH, CDR2 LQKENI, per germline. This CDR3 is CASSPVGHEQYF. The CDR3 nucleotides read TGTGCCAGCTCACCGGTCGGTCACGAGCAGTACTTC. Looking up the rest from reference TRBV18 and TRBJ2-7 gives the full variable domain: NAGVMQNPRHLVRRRGQEARLRCSPMKGHSHVYWYRQLPEEGLKFMVYLQKENIIDESGMPKERFSAEFPKEGPSILRIQQVVRGDSAAYFCASSPVGHEQYFGPGTRLTVT.

This clonotype came up once. A junction boundary mismatches the germline segment, possibly from a read error. Here the CDR3 reads CASGILIYNEQFF. In DNA, the CDR3 is TGTGCCAGTGGTATACTTATCTACAATGAGCAGTTCTTC. The V gene is TRBV19, the J gene TRBJ2-1; D unclear. The CDR3 covers 13 residues. Germline assignment: CDR1 LNHDA and CDR2 SQIVND (reference sequence).

In regard to this clonotype: A read error is possible here, since a much larger clone lies one base away. The CDR3 DNA reads as TGCAGCGTTTGGGGCACAGGGGGTACCTACGAGCAGTACTTC. It encodes CSVWGTGGTYEQYF. The gene calls are TRBV29-1 and TRBJ2-7; TRBD1 aligns across 8 bases. The CDR3 covers 14 residues. The V and J ends lost 5 bases and 2 bases, in that order; junction bases with no gene match: 8. Germline V gives CDR1 SQVTM, CDR2 ANQGSEA.